A single sample is the source of the 12 T cell receptor beta chains below, sequenced in a study of blood T cell repertoires in COVID-19. The data were produced by immunoSEQ multiplex PCR, yet TCRdb's version contains in-frame clones alone and is incomplete. Counted here are 110,000 to 150,000 clones, 80% to 85% occurring once; the ten biggest clones make up roughly 8%. The sample consisted of peripheral blood. These receptors were obtained from a human donor in a cohort sampled during active COVID-19.

This clone was counted a few times. V and J are TRBV27 and TRBJ1-1; weak D call: TRBD1 (5 bases). Germline values: CDR1 MNHEY, CDR2 SMNVEV (reference sequence). Trimming cost V 5 bases and J 2 bases, with 9 bases left between them. The CDR3 length is 13 residues. The CDR3 nucleotides are TGTGCCAGCAGTCAGCAGGGAAACACTGAAGCTTTCTTT. Protein sequence: CASSQQGNTEAFF.

The chain carries TRBV3-1 (or the pseudogene TRBV3-2) and TRBJ1-3; 10 bases are shared with TRBD1. The junction had 5 bases not matched to a gene; V was cut back by 4 bases and J by 2 bases. Looked up from germline, CDR1 is LGHDT and CDR2 is YNNKEL (reference sequence). The CDR3 extends over 16 amino acids. The CDR3 region is CASSRRQGATGNTIYF. CDR3 sequence (DNA): TGTGCCAGCAGCCGCCGACAGGGGGCTACTGGAAACACCATATATTTT.

Here the CDR3 DNA reads TGTGCCAGCAGCTCAGGGCGAAGTAGCAATCAGCCCCAGCATTTT. This encodes CASSSGRSSNQPQHF. The chain links TRBV2 to TRBJ1-5; D might be TRBD1 (5 bases). This CDR3 contains 15 residues. V was clipped by 6 bases and J by 0 bases, with 12 bases between them. CDR1 and CDR2 (germline): SNHLY, FYNNEI.

This clone was seen once. The V gene is TRBV3-1 (or the pseudogene TRBV3-2), the J gene TRBJ2-5; 8 bases align to TRBD2. This CDR3 region has 14 residues. Trimming took 8 bases from V and 1 from J; bases not matched to a gene: 6. The germline V gene has CDR1 LGHDT and CDR2 YNNKEL (reference sequence). CDR3 DNA sequence: TGTGCCAGCTTACTAGCGGCGAGCCAAGAGACCCAGTACTTC. Translated, it gives CASLLAASQETQYF.

In this sample, this clone turned up once. The chain has TRBV27 and TRBJ1-5; TRBD1 aligns across 9 bases. Germline V gene data show CDR1 as MNHEY and CDR2 as SMNVEV (reference sequence). J gave up 3 bases and V 8 bases, and 5 bases lay outside the gene matches. The CDR3 is made up of 14 amino acids. This CDR3 reads CASRTGENNQPQHF. CDR3 DNA sequence: TGTGCCAGCCGGACAGGGGAGAACAATCAGCCCCAGCATTTT.

V is TRBV27 and J is TRBJ2-7, with TRBD1 matching over 9 bases. Germline loops: CDR1 MNHEY, CDR2 SMNVEV (reference sequence). J lost 4 bases, V lost 7 bases, and 11 bases had no gene match. The CDR3 is made up of 15 amino acids. This CDR3 is CASTSPGTGFYEQYF. The CDR3 nucleotides are TGTGCCAGCACCTCCCCCGGGACAGGGTTTTACGAGCAGTACTTC.

This clone showed up just a few times. The J gene is TRBJ1-1, the V gene TRBV6-5; the match to TRBD1 covers 10 bases. The germline V gene encodes CDR1 MNHEY and CDR2 SVGAGI. Trimming removed 4 bases from V and 4 bases from J; junction bases left unmatched: 3. CDR3 length: 14 amino acids. CDR3 nucleotide sequence: TGTGCCAGCAGTTCGCGGACAGGGGGCACTGAAGCTTTCTTT. Translating gives CASSSRTGGTEAFF.

The chain combines TRBV9 with TRBJ2-3; D is possibly TRBD1 (5 bases). CDR3 size: 13 residues. Germline loops: CDR1 SGDLS, CDR2 YYNGEE. Trimming left V 2 bases short and J 2 bases short, with 6 bases between. The CDR3 bases are TGTGCCAGCAGCGTGGGGCCCACAGATACGCAGTATTTT. It translates to CASSVGPTDTQYF.

This chain joins TRBV2 and TRBJ2-3; D possibly corresponds to TRBD2 (5 bases). Trimming pared 6 bases from V and 9 bases from J, leaving 19 bases between. This CDR3 comprises 14 residues. Per germline, CDR1 SNHLY and CDR2 FYNNEI. CDR3 sequence reads: CASSLKGRDSTQYF. In DNA form, the CDR3 reads TGTGCCAGCAGCCTGAAGGGTCGGGATTCAACGCAGTATTTT.

The chain combines TRBV10-3 with TRBJ1-1; the match to TRBD1 covers 10 bases. V lost 6 bases, J lost 4 bases, and 5 bases stayed unmatched. CDR1 is ENHRY, CDR2 SYGVKD, per germline. The CDR3 length is 14 residues. The CDR3 loop reads CAIRRDRGGTEAFF. In nucleotides, the CDR3 is TGTGCCATCAGGCGGGACAGGGGCGGCACTGAAGCTTTCTTT.

This sequence joins TRBV21-1 and TRBJ1-1; the table's D gene call, TRBD1, was not cross checked with the DNA. TRBV21-1 is an annotated pseudogene. There are 16 residues in the CDR3. CDR3 bases: TGTGCCAGCAGCCACCGGGACAGGACCTTAGGGGCTGAAGCTTTCTTT. Protein sequence: CASSHRDRTLGAEAFF.

The V call is TRBV5-1, the J call TRBJ2-7; 12 bases map to TRBD2. Germline trimming cut 4 bases from V and 5 bases from J; bases unmatched to any gene: 7. CDR1 and CDR2 (germline): SGHRS, YFSETQ. The CDR3 has 15 amino acids. DNA of the CDR3: TGCGCCAGCAGCGACCTAGCGGGGGGGCTCCACGAGCAGTACTTC. This encodes CASSDLAGGLHEQYF.